The present T cell receptor (beta chain) was sequenced within a study of blood T cell repertoires in COVID-19 (dated by TCRdb to about 2020). About the full investigation: Samples from collaborators originated in the United States, Italy and Spain and spanned both the acute and convalescent phases of COVID-19. Subjects who had been exposed to COVID-19, were actively infected with it, or had recovered from it provided the deeply sampled blood TCRbeta repertoires that made up the dataset. The sample metadata nearly always contained a de-identified subject ID, COVID-19 status, age in years and sex. Samples came from the ongoing ImmuneRACE study (first 160 participants) plus 1,254 subjects from 6 global collaborators. HLA class I and class II types, where available, came from metadata supplied by the sample provider rather than from assay-based typing. The material from the prospective study consisted of cDNA or gDNA derived from T cells, B-cell-depleted T cells, or PBMCs. The repertoires were released in a freely available public database meant as a resource for research on the immune response to SARS-CoV-2.

V trim: 2 bases; J trim: 6 bases; unmatched bases: 0. From the cysteine through the phenylalanine, the CDR3 covers 13 amino acids. The retained sequence is limited to the CDR3, 39 bases, with the frame set at the first base. The germline V gene yields KGHSH for CDR1 and LQKENI for CDR2. Summary of the overall study and its limitations: Clinical and demographic metadata were provided uncurated, with the amount varying by source and participant.

The immunoSEQ Assay, a bias-controlled multiplex PCR, was used to amplify TCRbeta CDR3 regions from genomic DNA. As for the original processing: The number of nucleated cells in each sample was estimated by amplification of reference gene primers within the assay. To quantify the absolute abundance of each unique TCRbeta CDR3 rearrangement, sequence reads were collapsed and filtered. For each sample, productive Simpson clonality was calculated by taking the square root of Simpson's diversity index across productive rearrangements. TCRdb stores this immuneACCESS table with in-frame sequences only. Part of the clones is absent; in the studies checked, under half of the shortfall reflects unresolved V genes, and no reason is known for the rest. V and J calls and clone size are given by that table; D and trimming were obtained from the DNA. Present in this sample are approximately 180,000 clones, roughly 82% of which were seen just once. The top ten clonotypes cover more than 4.5% of the sample.

As regards this clone: Its antigen remains undetermined. No much larger clone is present one base from it, and per-base qualities are unavailable.

Participants in the prospective study were aged roughly 18 to 100 years, lived in about two dozen United States geographic areas, and enrolled through a virtual design. In the prospective study, participants were assigned to cohorts based on the clinical history participants reported in a screening survey and a study questionnaire. Mobile phlebotomists in the prospective study collected whole blood, serum and a nasopharyngeal or oropharyngeal swab from every participant. Over a roughly two-month period, participants in the prospective study had the option of providing additional blood draws and questionnaires. Before DNA extraction, prospective study blood samples were shipped either frozen or at room temperature.

The rearrangement combines TRBV18 with TRBJ2-2; TRBD2 matches 7 bases in the middle. The receptor comes from an older woman with acute COVID-19. Sequencing was performed on PBMCs or T cells enriched from blood (not recorded which). The bases are TGTGCCAGCTCACCAGCGGGGGCCGGGGAGCTGTTTTTT. This codes for CASSPAGAGELFF.